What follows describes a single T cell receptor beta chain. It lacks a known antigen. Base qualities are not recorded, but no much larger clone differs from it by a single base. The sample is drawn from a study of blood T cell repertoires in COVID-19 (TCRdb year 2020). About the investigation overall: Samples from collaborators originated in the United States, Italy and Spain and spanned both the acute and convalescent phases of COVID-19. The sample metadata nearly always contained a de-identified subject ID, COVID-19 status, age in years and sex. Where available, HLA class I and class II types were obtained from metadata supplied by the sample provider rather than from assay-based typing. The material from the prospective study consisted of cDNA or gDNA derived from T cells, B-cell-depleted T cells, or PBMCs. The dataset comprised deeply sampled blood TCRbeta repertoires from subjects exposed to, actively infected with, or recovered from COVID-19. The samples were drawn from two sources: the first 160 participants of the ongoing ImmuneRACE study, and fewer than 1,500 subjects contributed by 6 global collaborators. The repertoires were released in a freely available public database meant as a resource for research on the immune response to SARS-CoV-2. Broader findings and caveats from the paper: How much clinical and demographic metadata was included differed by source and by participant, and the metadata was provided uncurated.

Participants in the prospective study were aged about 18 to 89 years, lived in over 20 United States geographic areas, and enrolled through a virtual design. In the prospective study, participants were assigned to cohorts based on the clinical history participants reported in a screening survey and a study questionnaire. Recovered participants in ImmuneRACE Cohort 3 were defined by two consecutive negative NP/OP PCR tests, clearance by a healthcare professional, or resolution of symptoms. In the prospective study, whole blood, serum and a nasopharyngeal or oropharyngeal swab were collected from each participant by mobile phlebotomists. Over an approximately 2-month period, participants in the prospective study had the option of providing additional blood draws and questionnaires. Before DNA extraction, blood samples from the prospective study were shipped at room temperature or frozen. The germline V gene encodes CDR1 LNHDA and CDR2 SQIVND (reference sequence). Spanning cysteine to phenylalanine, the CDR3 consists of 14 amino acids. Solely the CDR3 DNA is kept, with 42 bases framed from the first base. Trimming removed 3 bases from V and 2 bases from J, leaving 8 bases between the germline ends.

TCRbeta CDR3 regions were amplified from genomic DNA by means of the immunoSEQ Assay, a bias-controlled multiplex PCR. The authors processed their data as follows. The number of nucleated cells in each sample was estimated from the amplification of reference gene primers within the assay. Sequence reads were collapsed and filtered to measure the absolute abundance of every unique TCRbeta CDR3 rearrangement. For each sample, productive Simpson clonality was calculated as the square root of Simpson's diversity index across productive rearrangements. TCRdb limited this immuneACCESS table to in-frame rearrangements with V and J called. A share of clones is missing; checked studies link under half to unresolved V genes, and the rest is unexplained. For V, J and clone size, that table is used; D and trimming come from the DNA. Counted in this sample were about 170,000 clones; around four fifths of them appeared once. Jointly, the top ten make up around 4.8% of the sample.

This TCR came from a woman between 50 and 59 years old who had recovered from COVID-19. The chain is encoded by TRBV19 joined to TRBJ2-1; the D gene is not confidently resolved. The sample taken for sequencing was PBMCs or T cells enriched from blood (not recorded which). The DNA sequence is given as TGTGCCAGTAGTATGGGCTATGCCTACAATGAGCAGTTCTTC. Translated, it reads CASSMGYAYNEQFF.